One and the same sample provided the 12 T cell receptor beta chains below, sequenced in a study of blood T cell repertoires in COVID-19. Measured with immunoSEQ multiplex PCR; TCRdb has only the in-frame clones, and not every one. The sample has 350,000 or so clones; more than 90% are singletons. Sample: PBMCs or T cells enriched from blood (not recorded which). These receptors originate from a woman under 40 who had recovered from COVID-19.

The V gene is TRBV24-1, the J gene TRBJ2-2; 9 positions agree with TRBD1. The CDR3 is 16 residues long. J gave up 4 bases and V 2 bases, and 4 bases lay outside the gene matches. Germline CDR1 KGHDR, CDR2 SFDVKD. As DNA, the CDR3 is TGTGCCACCAGTGATTCACAGGGGGCGCGCACCGGGGAGCTGTTTTTT. Translated, it gives CATSDSQGARTGELFF.

The CDR3 DNA sequence: TGTGCCAGCAGCTTGGGGAGGACAGGGAATTCACCCCTCCACTTT. Protein: CASSLGRTGNSPLHF. J is TRBJ1-6 and V is TRBV3-1 (or the pseudogene TRBV3-2); TRBD1 agrees at 8 bases. There are 15 residues in the CDR3. Per the germline V gene, CDR1 is LGHDT and CDR2 is YNNKEL (reference sequence). V lost 5 bases to trimming and J lost 7 bases; unmatched junction nucleotides: 7.

The chain has TRBV4-2 and TRBJ2-5, with TRBD2 matching 14 bases. The V segment lost 1 base and the J segment 1 base; nucleotides outside the gene matches: 2. The V gene's germline CDR1 is LGHNA and CDR2 YNFKEQ. The CDR3 contains 17 residues. Here the CDR3 DNA reads TGTGCCAGCAGCCAAGGGACTAGCGGGGGGACCCAAGAGACCCAGTACTTC. It yields the protein CASSQGTSGGTQETQYF.

The J gene is TRBJ2-7, the V gene TRBV27, with 9 bases identical to TRBD2. V trimming: 7 bases; J trimming: 3 bases; junction bases outside the gene matches: 7. There are 14 residues in the CDR3. Germline-derived CDR1 and CDR2 are MNHEY and SMNVEV (reference sequence). The CDR3 DNA follows: TGTGCCAGCACCCTGACTAGCGGAAACTACGAGCAGTACTTC. As protein: CASTLTSGNYEQYF.

The chain has TRBV15 and TRBJ2-1; 8 bases align to TRBD1. Germline trimming cut 0 bases from V and 1 base from J; bases unmatched to any gene: 23. CDR3 length: 23 residues. Germline loops: CDR1 LNHNV, CDR2 YYDKDF (reference sequence). This CDR3 is CATSRDRSGQGRVGAGSYNEQFF. CDR3 DNA: TGTGCCACCAGCAGAGATAGGTCAGGACAGGGACGGGTTGGGGCTGGGTCCTACAATGAGCAGTTCTTC.

The rearrangement links TRBV29-1 to TRBJ2-7; a weak D match, TRBD1 (7 bases). The germline V and J ends were trimmed by 4 bases and 2 bases, with 12 bases remaining between them. The V gene's germline CDR1 is SQVTM and CDR2 ANQGSEA. This CDR3 is built from 13 residues. The DNA of the CDR3 is TGCAGCGTTGGGCGGGACAGAACCTACGAGCAGTACTTC. Amino acid sequence: CSVGRDRTYEQYF.

The V call is TRBV7-8, the J call TRBJ2-5, with TRBD2 identical over 10 bases. CDR3 length: 17 residues. The germline V gene encodes CDR1 SGHVS and CDR2 FQNEAQ. Unmatched junction bases numbered 13, after V lost 4 bases and J lost 5 bases. CDR3 region: CASSSSSAGGPLETQYF. DNA of the CDR3: TGTGCCAGCAGCTCCTCATCAGCGGGAGGGCCCTTGGAGACCCAGTACTTC.

This sequence joins TRBV7-2 and TRBJ2-1; 9 bases fit TRBD2. After removal of 7 bases from V and 4 bases from J, the junction contained 5 bases not matched to a gene. The germline CDR1 and CDR2 sequences are SGHTA and FQGNSA. This CDR3 is 14 amino acids long. CDR3 in amino acids: CASTQAGGYNEQFF. The CDR3 nucleotides read TGTGCCAGCACTCAAGCGGGAGGATACAATGAGCAGTTCTTC.

V gene TRBV28 combines with J gene TRBJ2-2, with D perhaps matching TRBD2 (7 bases). Germline lookup yields CDR1 MDHEN and CDR2 SYDVKM. V was trimmed by 5 bases and J by 0 bases, leaving 10 bases between them. The CDR3 is made up of 15 amino acids. The CDR3 protein is CASSAGAPNTGELFF. The CDR3, as DNA: TGTGCCAGCAGTGCGGGGGCCCCGAACACCGGGGAGCTGTTTTTT.

The chain joins TRBV9 to TRBJ2-1, with TRBD2 as a possible D gene (6 bases). The CDR3 loop spans 14 amino acids. Germline V CDR1 and CDR2: SGDLS, YYNGEE. The V gene lost 4 bases and the J gene lost 9 bases, with 17 bases spanning the gap. This CDR3 is CASSPIGGWGEQFF. CDR3 coding DNA: TGTGCCAGCAGCCCAATCGGGGGTTGGGGTGAGCAGTTCTTC.

This sequence joins TRBV5-1 and TRBJ2-5, with no clear D. The germline V and J ends were trimmed by 4 bases and 4 bases, with 11 bases remaining between them. The germline gives CDR1 SGHRS, CDR2 YFSETQ. CDR3 size: 13 residues. The chain's CDR3 is CASSPPASETQYF. The CDR3 coding sequence is TGCGCCAGCAGCCCCCCCGCGTCAGAGACCCAGTACTTC. The full variable domain, rest sourced from reference TRBV5-1 and TRBJ2-5, is KAGVTQTPRYLIKTRGQQVTLSCSPISGHRSVSWYQQTPGQGLQFLFEYFSETQRNKGNFPGRFSGRQFSNSRSEMNVSTLELGDSALYLCASSPPASETQYFGPGTRLLVL.

The chain couples TRBV4-2 to TRBJ2-7; 9 positions match TRBD2. The CDR3 is 16 residues long. V was clipped by 0 bases and J by 2 bases; unmatched bases: 5. Per the germline V gene, CDR1 is LGHNA and CDR2 is YNFKEQ. The CDR3 loop reads CASSQEEAGGPYEQYF. CDR3 in DNA: TGTGCCAGCAGCCAAGAAGAGGCGGGGGGGCCCTACGAGCAGTACTTC.